The 19 T cell receptor beta chains below all came from one sample that was sequenced in a study of blood T cell repertoires in COVID-19. Assay used: immunoSEQ multiplex PCR; TCRdb lists only in-frame clones, some missing. Among about 270,000 clones, 88% were seen once, and the ten largest hold about 3%. Sample: PBMCs or T cells enriched from blood (not recorded which). The receptors shown here come from a woman aged 45-65 years who had recovered from COVID-19.

This chain's CDR3 is CATSISPRGHNSPLHF. The DNA for the CDR3 is TGTGCCACCAGCATTTCCCCTCGAGGGCATAATTCACCCCTCCACTTT. The chain carries TRBV15 and TRBJ1-6; D is unresolved. This CDR3 spans 16 amino acids. Trimming cost V 4 bases and J 5 bases, with 15 bases left between them. CDR1 and CDR2 (germline): LNHNV, YYDKDF (reference sequence).

This clone was observed a single time. V is TRBV24-1 and J is TRBJ2-1; D may be TRBD2 (5 bases). CDR1 KGHDR and CDR2 SFDVKD come from the germline V gene. The CDR3 length is 14 residues. Between the trimmed V and J ends, which lost 0 bases and 6 bases, there was a span of 8 bases. The CDR3 loop reads CATSDLSRVNEQFF. CDR3 in DNA: TGTGCCACCAGTGATTTGTCGAGGGTCAATGAGCAGTTCTTC.

The chain employs TRBV3-1 (or the pseudogene TRBV3-2) and TRBJ1-6; D is possibly TRBD1 (5 bases). Germline V gives CDR1 LGHDT, CDR2 YNNKEL (reference sequence). CDR3 length equals 14 residues. V gave up 5 bases and J gave up 9 bases, with 14 bases separating them. The CDR3 DNA reads as TGTGCCAGCAGCGAGCGGGACGGGAGTTCACCCCTCCACTTT. It specifies CASSERDGSSPLHF.

This sequence joins TRBV11-3 and TRBJ2-4, with 9 bases fitting TRBD1. Germline assignment: CDR1 SGHNT and CDR2 YENEEA. The CDR3 consists of 16 residues. The junction had 8 bases not matched to a gene; V was cut back by 1 base and J by 7 bases. CDR3: CASSLGTTGTGNIQYF. The CDR3 bases are TGTGCCAGCAGCTTAGGGACTACCGGGACAGGGAACATTCAGTACTTC.

The chain links TRBV19 to TRBJ2-1, with D possibly matching TRBD1 (5 bases). CDR3 length equals 11 residues. CDR1 and CDR2 from the germline V gene are LNHDA and SQIVND (reference sequence). Trimming stripped 10 bases from V and 10 bases from J, with 14 bases between. The CDR3 nucleotides are TGTGCCACGAATGGGGCTGGCGAGCAGTTCTTC. This sequence encodes CATNGAGEQFF.

The chain links TRBV28 to TRBJ1-6, with a weak D call TRBD1 (5 bases). The length of the CDR3 is 18 residues. V lost 3 bases, J lost 2 bases, and 17 bases lay in between. The germline gives CDR1 MDHEN, CDR2 SYDVKM. In DNA form, the CDR3 reads TGTGCCAGCAGTTTGGGGTGGACGAAAGGGGCCTATAATTCACCCCTCCACTTT. Protein product: CASSLGWTKGAYNSPLHF.

The count of this clone is one. The rearrangement uses TRBV30 and TRBJ2-1, with 12 positions matching TRBD2. With 1 base clipped from V and 1 base from J, the junction kept 11 bases outside the gene matches. The germline gives CDR1 GTSNPN, CDR2 SVGIG (reference sequence). This CDR3 comprises 19 residues. Written as DNA, the CDR3 is TGTGCCTGGAGTGAGGGTCTAGCGGGAGGGCCGGGGTCCTACAATGAGCAGTTCTTC. This encodes CAWSEGLAGGPGSYNEQFF.

This clone is a singleton in its sample. The rearrangement joins TRBV25-1 to TRBJ2-5, with D maybe TRBD1 (6 bases). Trimming left V 4 bases short and J 6 bases short, with 9 bases between. The CDR3 runs 12 residues. The V gene's germline CDR1 is MGHDK and CDR2 SYGVNS. This CDR3 reads CASSGTGQTQYF. Written as DNA, the CDR3 is TGTGCCAGCAGTGGAACAGGGCAGACCCAGTACTTC.

CDR3 in amino acids: CASSPGGPDTQYF. In DNA, the CDR3 is TGTGCCAGCAGCCCGGGAGGGCCGGATACGCAGTATTTT. This chain joins TRBV11-1 and TRBJ2-3, with TRBD2 matching 8 bases. The CDR3 is made up of 13 amino acids. With V trimmed by 5 bases and J by 6 bases, 4 bases remained unmatched. Germline values: CDR1 SGHAT, CDR2 FQDESV (reference sequence).

This clone turned up a few times. The V gene is TRBV30, the J gene TRBJ1-2, with TRBD1 matching over 9 bases. Trimming took 5 bases from V and 3 from J; bases not matched to a gene: 7. Germline V CDR1 and CDR2: GTSNPN, SVGIG (reference sequence). This CDR3 comprises 14 residues. Written as DNA, the CDR3 is TGTGCCTGGCGCCGGACAGGGGCTCACTATGGCTACACCTTC. Residues: CAWRRTGAHYGYTF.

This chain links TRBV19 with TRBJ2-5; 8 bases are shared with TRBD2. The CDR3 runs to 16 residues. Germline CDR1 is LNHDA and CDR2 is SQIVND (reference sequence). V trimming: 5 bases; J trimming: 1 base; junction bases outside the gene matches: 9. CDR3 bases: TGTGCCAGTAGTCTTTGGGCCAGCGGGAGCCAAGAGACCCAGTACTTC. Encoded protein: CASSLWASGSQETQYF.

This clone has just a few counts. The V call is TRBV7-3, the J call TRBJ2-1; 7 positions match TRBD1. The germline gives CDR1 SGHTA, CDR2 FQGTGA. The J segment lost 5 bases and the V segment lost 5 bases, leaving 3 bases of the junction unmatched. This CDR3 contains 13 residues. This CDR3 reads CASSRDSHNEQFF. As DNA, the CDR3 is TGTGCCAGCAGCCGGGACAGTCACAATGAGCAGTTCTTC.

This clone was counted between two and nine times. The chain carries TRBV2 and TRBJ1-1; D not resolved. Trimming stripped 4 bases from V and 11 bases from J, with 14 bases between. Germline lookup yields CDR1 SNHLY and CDR2 FYNNEI. The CDR3 runs 12 residues. The CDR3 DNA reads TGTGCCAGCAGTGTTTCAGAGGGAGCGGCTTTCTTT. This codes for CASSVSEGAAFF.

The chain links TRBV10-3 to TRBJ1-2; no definite D call. The CDR3 spans 11 residues. Germline values: CDR1 ENHRY, CDR2 SYGVKD. Trimming pared 2 bases from V and 7 bases from J, leaving 5 bases between. CDR3: CAISENGGYTF. The CDR3 DNA sequence: TGTGCCATCAGTGAGAACGGTGGCTACACCTTC.

V is TRBV4-3 and J is TRBJ1-1; perhaps TRBD1 as D (6 bases). This CDR3 has 14 residues. V was pared by 4 bases and J by 5 bases, with 14 bases between. Germline lookup yields CDR1 LGHNA and CDR2 YSLEER. CDR3 DNA: TGCGCCAGCAGCCTCGGCAGGGGATATACTGAAGCTTTCTTT. It codes for CASSLGRGYTEAFF.

The rearrangement joins TRBV7-2 to TRBJ1-1, with TRBD1 matching over 7 bases. Germline V gives CDR1 SGHTA, CDR2 FQGNSA. The CDR3 sequence is 15 residues long. Losses at the gene ends were 2 bases for V and 6 bases for J; bases not matched to a gene: 9. DNA of the CDR3: TGTGCCAGCAGCTTAATGGAGGGGGCGCGTTCTGAAGCTTTCTTT. Residues: CASSLMEGARSEAFF.

The CDR3 reads CASSQTIAGNTDTQYF. The CDR3 DNA sequence: TGTGCCAGCAGCCAGACGATAGCGGGAAACACAGATACGCAGTATTTT. J is TRBJ2-3 and V is TRBV4-2; TRBD2 matches at 8 bases. Germline CDR1 reads LGHNA; CDR2 reads YNFKEQ. The CDR3 spans 16 residues. V was clipped by 3 bases and J by 2 bases; unmatched bases: 7.

The chain couples TRBV7-2 to TRBJ2-5, with D maybe TRBD2 (6 bases). CDR1 is SGHTA and CDR2 is FQGNSA in the germline V gene. V was cut by 1 base and J by 4 bases, with 16 bases left in between. This CDR3 is built from 16 residues. Written as DNA, the CDR3 is TGTGCCAGCAGCTTAGTCCCGGCTAGCGTGGGAGAGACCCAGTACTTC. This sequence encodes CASSLVPASVGETQYF.

J is TRBJ1-1 and V is TRBV14; D unclear. The CDR3 spans 14 residues. The V gene's germline CDR1 is SGHDN and CDR2 FVKESK. The V end was cut by 0 bases, the J end by 0 bases, with 5 bases between. The CDR3 nucleotides are TGTGCCAGCAGCCAAGATCTATTGAACACTGAAGCTTTCTTT. Translated, it gives CASSQDLLNTEAFF.